The 6 T cell receptor beta chains given below trace back to one sample, sequenced in a study of neurological immune-mediated disorders. TCRdb re-called the 5' RACE reads through MiXCR, storing one row per CDR3 protein. The data contain about 48,000 distinct CDR3 sequences, roughly an eighth of them singletons. As to time point: longitudinal time-point 3. Sequencing used PBMCs. Every receptor here comes from a male donor with HTLV-1-associated myelopathy (HAM/TSP).

This chain links TRBV19 with TRBJ2-1; no clear D gene. Germline loops: CDR1 LNHDA, CDR2 SQIVND (reference sequence). The length of the CDR3 is 11 residues. Trimming stripped 3 bases from V and 6 bases from J, with 3 bases between. This CDR3 is CASSMFNEQFF. For the CDR3, the DNA is TGTGCCAGTAGTATGTTCAATGAGCAGTTCTTC.

This clonotype was observed a few times. The chain uses TRBV7-9 and TRBJ2-5; D unclear. Germline CDR1 is SEHNR and CDR2 is FQNEAQ (reference sequence). Trimming shortened V by 2 bases and J by 2 bases, and 6 bases separated the two germline ends. CDR3 size: 13 residues. In DNA, the CDR3 is TGTGCCAGCAGCTTATCAGCTCAAGAGACCCAGTACTTC. It codes for CASSLSAQETQYF.

The chain carries TRBV7-2 and TRBJ2-3; no clear D. The V end lost 5 bases, the J end lost 6 bases, and 15 bases lay between the germline ends. Germline V lookup: CDR1 SGHTA, CDR2 FQGNSA. The CDR3 consists of 14 residues. The CDR3, as DNA: TGTGCCAGCAGCATTAGGAGTACGAGGGATACGCAGTATTTT. Protein: CASSIRSTRDTQYF.

V usage is TRBV7-8 and J usage is TRBJ2-5, with 14 bases aligning to TRBD2. Germline assignment: CDR1 SGHVS and CDR2 FQNEAQ. This CDR3 has 19 residues. V was pared by 5 bases and J by 2 bases, with 13 bases of the junction left unmatched. CDR3 DNA sequence: TGTGCCAGCAGCCCCCCCCCGGGACTAGCGGGGGTGAGTCAAGAGACCCAGTACTTC. This gives the protein CASSPPPGLAGVSQETQYF.

This clonotype was seen ten or more times. The chain joins TRBV12-3 or TRBV12-4 to TRBJ2-2; D gene uncertain. CDR3 length: 13 residues. V shed 6 bases and J shed 2 bases, with 7 bases lying between them. The CDR3 sequence is CASRQTNTGELFF. The CDR3, as DNA: TGTGCCAGCAGACAGACAAACACCGGGGAGCTGTTTTTT.

V is TRBV10-2 and J is TRBJ2-1; 8 bases agree with TRBD1. This CDR3 region has 16 residues. With V trimmed by 3 bases and J by 6 bases, 10 bases remained unmatched. The germline V gene encodes CDR1 WSHSY and CDR2 SAAADI. The CDR3 region is CASSDLQGAIGNEQFF. The DNA of the CDR3 is TGCGCCAGCAGTGACCTGCAGGGGGCTATAGGCAATGAGCAGTTCTTC.